This TCR beta chain is drawn from a study of blood T cell repertoires in COVID-19. Study in general: Sites in the United States, Italy and Spain provided acute and convalescent COVID-19 samples.

The table came from immunoSEQ multiplex PCR; TCRdb's copy has only in-frame clones and leaves some out. This repertoire shows about 270,000 clones, nearly 90% found once; its top ten account for around 0.9%. Between the trimmed V and J ends, which lost 6 bases and 1 base, there was a span of 15 bases. CDR1 and CDR2 from the germline V gene are LNHDA and SQIVND (reference sequence). The CDR3 sequence is 15 residues long. Recruitment covered under 25 US areas and drew participants whose ages spanned roughly 18 to 95 years. Cohorts were assigned according to the clinical history that participants reported.

The chain recombines TRBV19 with TRBJ1-1; possible D gene TRBD1, 6 bases. The sequencing sample was made of PBMCs or T cells enriched from blood (not recorded which). This TCR was sampled from a woman in her 30s who had recovered from COVID-19. CDR3 sequence reads: CASRRQRTANTEAFF. The CDR3 nucleotides are TGTGCCAGTAGACGGCAGAGGACAGCGAACACTGAAGCTTTCTTT.